The rows below give T cell receptor beta chains drawn from one sample of a study of T cells in pancreatic ductal adenocarcinoma. Measured with immunoSEQ multiplex PCR; TCRdb has only the in-frame clones, and not every one. The top ten clones hold 3% to 3.5% of a sample with around 9,300 clones, just under 90% of them seen once. The specimen sequenced was PBMCs. These receptors all come from a human donor with pancreatic ductal adenocarcinoma. The CDR3 runs from the conserved cysteine through the conserved F or W. D genes are given only for firm matches. A clone size is listed for some rows: how often the clone was seen (once, few, many), or a class if it is expanded.

j_gene,abundance,d_gene,v_gene,CDR3nt,CDR3aa
TRBJ1-4,-,-,TRBV30,TGTGCCTGGAGTGTAATGAGGAGTAATGAAAAACTGTTTTTT,CAWSVMRSNEKLFF
TRBJ2-5,-,TRBD2,TRBV6-6,TGTGCCAGCAGTTATCGTCTAGCGGAAGAGACCCAGTACTTC,CASSYRLAEETQYF
TRBJ2-1,-,-,TRBV11-3,TGTGCCAGCAGCTTAGGACAGGCTGCCTATGATGAGCAGTTCTTC,CASSLGQAAYDEQFF
TRBJ2-7,-,TRBD1,TRBV2,TGTGCCAGTATCGCCGACAGGGGGGACGAGCAGTACTTC,CASIADRGDEQYF
TRBJ1-1,few,-,TRBV2,TGTGCCAGCAGGCCCGGGTGGAACACTGAAGCTTTCTTT,CASRPGWNTEAFF
TRBJ1-6,-,TRBD1,TRBV13,TGTGCCAGCAGCCTCGGACAGGCCACCTCACCCCTCCACTTT,CASSLGQATSPLHF
TRBJ2-3,-,TRBD2,TRBV7-9,TGTGCCAGCAGCCCCCGACTAGCGGGGCGCACAGATACGCAGTATTTT,CASSPRLAGRTDTQYF
TRBJ2-5,once,-,TRBV6-5,TGTGCCAGCAGTTCCATCAGGGGCGCCGAGACCCAGTACTTC,CASSSIRGAETQYF
TRBJ1-1,-,-,TRBV7-3,TGTGCCAGCAGCCGGGGTCCGAACACTGAAGCTTTCTTT,CASSRGPNTEAFF
TRBJ2-1,-,TRBD2,TRBV15,TGTGCCACCAGCTCGGCGGGGGGGTCCTACAATGAGCAGTTCTTC,CATSSAGGSYNEQFF
TRBJ2-3,once,-,TRBV28,TGTGCCAGCAGTTCTTCCTCAGGAGGGGGGGCAGCAGATACGCAGTATTTT,CASSSSSGGGAADTQYF
TRBJ2-7,-,TRBD1,TRBV19,TGTGCCAGTACCACTCGGGACAGGCCCTACGAGCAGTACTTC,CASTTRDRPYEQYF
TRBJ1-5,-,-,TRBV7-9,TGTGCCAGCAGCTTAGCGATCCCAGGGGATCAGCCCCAGCATTTT,CASSLAIPGDQPQHF
TRBJ2-1,-,-,TRBV5-6,TGTGCCAGCAGCAACAGCTACAATGAGCAGTTCTTC,CASSNSYNEQFF
TRBJ2-4,-,-,TRBV5-1,TGCGCCAGCTCCGTCGGAGGGACCGATCCAGTGAACATTCAGTACTTC,CASSVGGTDPVNIQYF
TRBJ1-5,-,-,TRBV28,TGTGCCAGCAGTTACGGACAGTATAGCAATCAGCCCCAGCATTTT,CASSYGQYSNQPQHF
TRBJ1-2,-,-,TRBV5-1,TGCGCCAGCAGCTTGCTACAGGGAAACTATGGCTACACCTTC,CASSLLQGNYGYTF
TRBJ1-2,few,TRBD1,TRBV19,TGTGCCAGTACCCCGGGACAGGGGAACGACTATGGCTACACCTTC,CASTPGQGNDYGYTF
TRBJ2-4,-,-,TRBV5-8,TGTGCCAGCAGCCAAACCGACAGGTTAAACATTCAGTACTTC,CASSQTDRLNIQYF
TRBJ2-3,-,TRBD2,TRBV7-2,TGTGCCAGCAGCTCAAAGCGGGGGAGCACAGATACGCAGTATTTT,CASSSKRGSTDTQYF
TRBJ2-7,-,-,TRBV5-5,TGTGCCAGCAGCTTGGTATACGAGCAGTACTTC,CASSLVYEQYF
TRBJ2-7,few,-,TRBV9,TGTGCCAGCAGTAACCAAAGGACTGCCGACTACGAGCAGTACTTC,CASSNQRTADYEQYF
TRBJ1-6,-,-,TRBV7-2,TGTGCCAGCAGCGTGGACAACACCCATTCACCCCTCCACTTT,CASSVDNTHSPLHF
TRBJ1-5,-,TRBD1,TRBV4-3,TGCGCCAGCAGCCAAGATTTTGAGAGGGGGCGCCAGCCCCAGCATTTT,CASSQDFERGRQPQHF
TRBJ2-2,-,-,TRBV5-1,TGCGCCAGCAGCGTATCGGGACAAAACACCGGGGAGCTGTTTTTT,CASSVSGQNTGELFF
TRBJ1-5,-,TRBD1,TRBV5-1,TGCGCCAGCAGCTTGGGACAGGGTGCAGGGCCCCAGCATTTT,CASSLGQGAGPQHF
TRBJ2-7,once,-,TRBV7-8,TGTGCCAGCAGCTTAGACAGGGGGGGTGAGCAGTACTTC,CASSLDRGGEQYF
TRBJ1-2,-,TRBD1,TRBV6-5,TGTGCCAGCAGCCGGACAGGGGGTAACTATGGCTACACCTTC,CASSRTGGNYGYTF
TRBJ1-2,-,TRBD1,TRBV6-5,TGTGCCAGCAGCCCGACGACAGGGCCGAACTATGGCTACACCTTC,CASSPTTGPNYGYTF
TRBJ2-7,-,-,TRBV5-8,TGTGCCAGCAGCTTTAAAGCAGGGCGATACGAGCAGTACTTC,CASSFKAGRYEQYF
TRBJ2-7,-,TRBD1,TRBV4-3,TGCGCCAGCAGCCAGAGCCGGGACAGGGTTACCGACGAGCAGTACTTC,CASSQSRDRVTDEQYF
TRBJ2-3,-,TRBD1,TRBV7-9,TGTGCCAGCAGAGCGACAGGGGGAACAGATACGCAGTATTTT,CASRATGGTDTQYF
TRBJ2-3,-,-,TRBV5-6,TGTGCCAGCAGCTTCACTTGGACAGATACGCAGTATTTT,CASSFTWTDTQYF
TRBJ1-5,few,-,TRBV2,TGTGCCAGCAGTGAAGTCGGCAGGGTGGGGCAGCCCCAGCATTTT,CASSEVGRVGQPQHF
TRBJ2-1,-,-,TRBV28,TGTGCCAGCAGGCCTCAGGGGGCGTTGAGCGGGGGGTGGTCCTACAATGAGCAGTTCTTC,CASRPQGALSGGWSYNEQFF
TRBJ1-1,-,TRBD1,TRBV5-1,TGCGCCAGCAGCTTGGTAACAGGGGGTTCAAATGAAGCTTTCTTT,CASSLVTGGSNEAFF
TRBJ2-7,-,-,TRBV7-9,TGTGCCAGCAGCTTAAAGACTAGAGGCGTCGAGCAGTACTTC,CASSLKTRGVEQYF
TRBJ1-2,-,-,TRBV5-5,TGTGCCAGCAGGATCGAAGGGGGTCTTATCTATGGCTACACCTTC,CASRIEGGLIYGYTF
TRBJ1-6,-,-,TRBV2,TGTGCCAGTCGAGAGAGCTCCTATAATTCACCCCTCCACTTT,CASRESSYNSPLHF
TRBJ2-7,-,-,TRBV28,TGTGCCAGCAGAAGACAAGCTCCAATTTTATCCTACGAGCAGTACTTC,CASRRQAPILSYEQYF
TRBJ2-7,-,TRBD2,TRBV5-6,TGTGCCAGCAGCTGGGAAGGACTAGCGTGGGACTTC,CASSWEGLAWDF
TRBJ2-2,once,-,TRBV7-3,TGTGCCAGCAGCTTAACAGCATACACCGGGGAGCTGTTTTTT,CASSLTAYTGELFF
TRBJ2-1,-,-,TRBV6-1,TGTGCCAGCAGTAGGGGTAGGGTTTACAATGAGCAGTTCTTC,CASSRGRVYNEQFF
TRBJ2-2,-,TRBD2,TRBV6-4,TGTGCCAGCAGTGAGAGCGGGACGAACACCGGGGAGCTGTTTTTT,CASSESGTNTGELFF
TRBJ1-1,-,-,TRBV9,TGTGCCAGCGGGGAGGGGCTCAACACTGAAGCTTTCTTT,CASGEGLNTEAFF
TRBJ1-3,-,-,TRBV4-1,TGCGCCAGCAGCCAGAGGAGCTCTGGAAACACCATATATTTT,CASSQRSSGNTIYF
TRBJ1-2,once,TRBD1,TRBV13,TGTGCCAGCAGCCGACGGGGACAGGTGCTGAACTATGGCTACACCTTC,CASSRRGQVLNYGYTF
TRBJ1-5,-,-,TRBV18,TGTGCCAGCTCACCGGGCTATGGTCAGCCCCAGCATTTT,CASSPGYGQPQHF
TRBJ2-5,-,TRBD1,TRBV9,TGTGCCAGCAGCCAGGGGGTAGGTCGGGAGACCCAGTACTTC,CASSQGVGRETQYF
TRBJ1-2,once,-,TRBV27,TGTGCCAGCAGTTTAGCCAGCAGGGGTGAAGACTATGGCTACACCTTC,CASSLASRGEDYGYTF
TRBJ2-5,-,-,TRBV6-5,TGTGCCAGCAGTTACTCGGCAGGGGCAGAGACCCAGTACTTC,CASSYSAGAETQYF
TRBJ2-1,-,-,TRBV5-1,TGCGCCAGCAGCTTGGCCGGGTCGGCCTCTTACAATGAGCAGTTCTTC,CASSLAGSASYNEQFF
TRBJ2-1,-,TRBD2,TRBV2,TGTGCCAGCAGCGGGACTACGAATGAGCAGTTCTTC,CASSGTTNEQFF
TRBJ1-1,-,TRBD1,TRBV9,TGTGCCAGCAGCGTAGGGACAGGTATGAACACTGAAGCTTTCTTT,CASSVGTGMNTEAFF
TRBJ2-5,once,-,TRBV28,TGTGCCAGCAGCCACGACAGGACTTTCCAAGAGACCCAGTACTTC,CASSHDRTFQETQYF
TRBJ2-1,-,TRBD2,TRBV7-2,TGTGCCAGCAGCTTAGCCGGGCGGGGGGAATACAATGAGCAGTTCTTC,CASSLAGRGEYNEQFF
TRBJ2-5,-,TRBD1,TRBV28,TGTGCCAGCAGCTCGGGACAGCAAGAGACCCAGTACTTC,CASSSGQQETQYF
TRBJ1-4,-,-,TRBV5-5,TGTGCCAGCAGCTTGAAGGGGATGGACGGGCCGAGTAATGAAAAACTGTTTTTT,CASSLKGMDGPSNEKLFF
TRBJ2-1,-,-,TRBV27,TGTGCCAGCAGTTTCAGGGGCTATGAGCAGTTCTTC,CASSFRGYEQFF
TRBJ1-2,-,TRBD1,TRBV5-8,TGTGCCAGCAGCATTAGCAGGGGGCAGGGTGGCTACACCTTC,CASSISRGQGGYTF